A single sample gave rise to the 6 T cell receptor beta chains below, sequenced in a study of CD8+CD57+ T cells in acquired aplastic anemia. All sequencing subjects had displayed CD8+CD57+ cell expansion on flow cytometry. Genomic DNA templated the TCR beta VDJ and CDR3 profiling. TCRdb ran MiXCR on the reads and lists one entry per CDR3 protein. Counted here are under 350,000 distinct CDR3 sequences, 56% occurring once; the ten biggest clones make up under 1.5%. The sequenced sample was sorted CD4+, CD8+, or CD8+CD57+ T cells (not recorded which) from PBMCs. These TCRs come from a human donor with aplastic anemia.

This chain connects TRBV10-3 to TRBJ1-1; D perhaps matches TRBD1 (6 bases). There are 13 residues in the CDR3. V was shortened by 6 bases and J by 7 bases, with 15 bases between the two germline ends. The germline V gene encodes CDR1 ENHRY and CDR2 SYGVKD. CDR3 sequence: CAISTDRSDEAFF. DNA of the CDR3: TGTGCCATCAGCACCGACAGGTCCGATGAAGCTTTCTTT.

The chain joins TRBV20-1 to TRBJ2-6; a possible D gene is TRBD1 (5 bases). CDR1 DFQATT and CDR2 SNEGSKA come from the germline V gene (reference sequence). CDR3 length: 17 amino acids. V was shortened by 0 bases and J by 4 bases, with 16 bases between the two germline ends. Written as DNA, the CDR3 is TGCAGTGCTAGAGATGGGGCAACTGTTGCCGGGGCCAACGTCCTGACTTTC. Protein product: CSARDGATVAGANVLTF.

The chain is built from TRBV12-5 and TRBJ1-5; 7 bases align to TRBD1. This CDR3 spans 14 amino acids. CDR1 and CDR2 from the germline V gene are LGHNT and FRNRAP. The V and J ends lost 4 bases and 3 bases, in that order; junction bases with no gene match: 3. Here the CDR3 DNA reads TGTGCTAGTGGTTCACAGGGGAACAATCAGCCCCAGCATTTT. Residues: CASGSQGNNQPQHF.

This clonotype has at least ten counts. The V call is TRBV3-1, the J call TRBJ1-1; 7 bases agree with TRBD1. This CDR3 is 13 amino acids long. Per the germline V gene, CDR1 is LGHDT and CDR2 is YNNKEL (reference sequence). V gave up 6 bases and J gave up 7 bases; unmatched junction bases: 8. CDR3 DNA: TGTGCCAGCAGTCGCACAGGGGCCCTTGAAGCTTTCTTT. Protein: CASSRTGALEAFF.

This clonotype has more than one count but fewer than ten. The chain uses TRBV6-5 and TRBJ2-7, with 12 bases that match TRBD2. From germline, CDR1 is MNHEY and CDR2 SVGAGI. The CDR3 runs to 14 residues. V lost 5 bases, J lost 4 bases, and 3 bases stayed unmatched. The CDR3 sequence is CASSQTSGSYEQYF. The CDR3 bases are TGTGCCAGCAGTCAGACTAGCGGGAGTTACGAGCAGTACTTC.

This clonotype was observed a handful of times. The rearrangement links TRBV7-6 to TRBJ2-7; D ambiguous. V gave up 0 bases and J gave up 5 bases, with 5 bases separating them. The V gene's germline CDR1 is SGHVS and CDR2 FNYEAQ. The CDR3 is made up of 12 amino acids. The CDR3 bases are TGTGCCAGCAGCTTAGCCCGGGACGAGCAGTACTTC. Its translation is CASSLARDEQYF.